This T cell receptor beta chain was obtained from a study of shared clonotypes between healthy human individuals. In the case of this clone: Its target is not known.

Naive CD8 populations comprised CD45RO-negative cells positively selected for CCR7, excluding terminally differentiated effector memory CD45RA+ cells. Assay: immunoSEQ multiplex PCR; the TCRdb copy retains only in-frame clones and omits some. The sample lists hundreds of thousands of clones, about 91% occurring once. Study-wide results and caveats: Clonotype sharing across several donors was observed for about 5.5% of naive CD4 clonotypes.

The CDR3 sequence is 13 residues long. The V and J ends lost 6 bases and 4 bases respectively, with 10 bases between them. Germline CDR1 MNHEY, CDR2 SMNVEV (reference sequence). The sequence was collected from a man aged 25 to 45 in good health. Material: naive CD8+ T cells sorted from blood. The chain employs TRBV27 and TRBJ2-1, with D possibly being TRBD1 (6 bases). The CDR3 region is CASRETGYNEQFF. Written as DNA, the CDR3 is TGTGCCAGCAGAGAGACAGGTTACAATGAGCAGTTCTTC.